These 31 T cell receptor beta chains originate from one sample sequenced in a study of OX40 agonist ivuxolimab in advanced cancers. Assay: immunoSEQ multiplex PCR; the TCRdb copy retains only in-frame clones and omits some. Of about 65,000 clones listed, roughly nine tenths are singletons. The sample was CD4+ or CD8+ T cells sorted from blood, taken in a trial of the OX40 agonist ivuxolimab. The receptor source for this set is an adult with an advanced solid tumor such as melanoma, head and neck, liver or kidney cancer.

This chain links TRBV29-1 with TRBJ2-3; tentatively, D is TRBD1 or TRBD2 (5 bases each). Germline V CDR1 and CDR2: SQVTM, ANQGSEA. This CDR3 is 14 amino acids long. The ends were cut back, 1 base at V and 6 bases at J, with 14 bases in the middle. CDR3 DNA sequence: TGCAGCGTTGAAGCGGGGCCTGGGCGCGATACGCAGTATTTT. Amino acid sequence: CSVEAGPGRDTQYF.

This sequence joins TRBV19 and TRBJ2-7; D gene unclear. This CDR3 region has 13 residues. With 9 bases removed from V and 0 bases from J, the gap between germline ends came to 12 bases. Germline CDR1 is LNHDA and CDR2 is SQIVND (reference sequence). CDR3 sequence reads: CARVGQSSYEQYF. In DNA form, the CDR3 reads TGTGCCAGAGTCGGGCAAAGCTCCTACGAGCAGTACTTC.

This chain's CDR3 is CASSQQGHATNEKLFF. The CDR3 DNA reads as TGTGCCAGCAGCCAACAAGGCCATGCAACTAATGAAAAACTGTTTTTT. This chain uses TRBV4-2 with TRBJ1-4; D gene uncertain. Trimming removed 2 bases at V and 0 bases at J, with 10 bases between. The germline CDR1 and CDR2 sequences are LGHNA and YNFKEQ. The CDR3 runs 16 residues.

The rearrangement joins TRBV7-6 to TRBJ2-2; 7 bases agree with TRBD1. This CDR3 has 16 residues. V gave up 7 bases and J gave up 3 bases; unmatched junction bases: 11. Looked up from germline, CDR1 is SGHVS and CDR2 is FNYEAQ. The CDR3 reads CASTKGAGADTGELFF. The CDR3 DNA reads TGTGCCAGCACCAAGGGGGCAGGGGCCGACACCGGGGAGCTGTTTTTT.

This sequence joins TRBV10-3 and TRBJ2-4, with 8 bases aligning to TRBD2. In germline, CDR1 is ENHRY, CDR2 SYGVKD. The CDR3 is 18 amino acids. V lost 0 bases, J lost 0 bases, and 7 bases stayed unmatched. CDR3 sequence: CAISESLTSGLAKNIQYF. DNA for the CDR3: TGTGCCATCAGTGAGTCTCTAACTAGCGGACTAGCCAAAAACATTCAGTACTTC.

The chain couples TRBV5-4 to TRBJ1-1; no clear D. Trimming removed 4 bases at V and 1 base at J, with 14 bases between. Germline assignment: CDR1 SGHNT and CDR2 YYREEE (reference sequence). The CDR3 is 15 amino acids. CDR3 region: CASSSSGWENTEAFF. In DNA, the CDR3 is TGTGCCAGCAGCAGCTCGGGGTGGGAGAACACTGAAGCTTTCTTT.

The V and J genes are TRBV25-1 and TRBJ2-5, with TRBD1 identical over 8 bases. Per the germline V gene, CDR1 is MGHDK and CDR2 is SYGVNS. Losses at the gene ends were 4 bases for V and 3 bases for J; bases not matched to a gene: 4. This CDR3 is built from 14 residues. This CDR3 is CASSAADREETQYF. The CDR3 DNA sequence: TGTGCCAGCAGTGCCGCGGACAGGGAAGAGACCCAGTACTTC.

The CDR3 nucleotides are TGTGCCAGCAGTCAGGGACTAGCGGGGGGGACAGATACGCAGTATTTT. It codes for CASSQGLAGGTDTQYF. This rearrangement joins TRBV28 to TRBJ2-3, with 16 positions matching TRBD2. J lost 3 bases, V lost 5 bases, and 2 bases had no gene match. The germline gives CDR1 MDHEN, CDR2 SYDVKM. The length of the CDR3 is 16 residues. The variable domain in full, with the rest retrieved from reference TRBV28 and TRBJ2-3, is DVKVTQSSRYLVKRTGEKVFLECVQDMDHENMFWYRQDPGLGLRLIYFSYDVKMKEKGDIPEGYSVSREKKERFSLILESASTNQTSMYLCASSQGLAGGTDTQYFGPGTRLTVL.

This sequence joins TRBV27 and TRBJ2-5, with TRBD1 identical over 9 bases. Germline V lookup: CDR1 MNHEY, CDR2 SMNVEV (reference sequence). The CDR3 spans 14 residues. Losses at the gene ends were 8 bases for V and 5 bases for J; bases not matched to a gene: 9. In nucleotides, the CDR3 is TGTGCCAGCGGATGGACAGGGGCTCCCGAGACCCAGTACTTC. Translation gives CASGWTGAPETQYF.

The count of this clone is one. The rearrangement links TRBV7-2 to TRBJ2-1; D remains ambiguous. With 5 bases removed from V and 0 bases from J, the gap between germline ends came to 17 bases. The CDR3 covers 17 residues. The germline gives CDR1 SGHTA, CDR2 FQGNSA. DNA of the CDR3: TGTGCCAGCAGCCATCCTCCGACTCGGAGCTCCTACAATGAGCAGTTCTTC. Translation: CASSHPPTRSSYNEQFF.

The chain joins TRBV27 to TRBJ2-7; 7 nucleotides agree with TRBD1. V was pared by 4 bases and J by 3 bases, with 6 bases of the junction left unmatched. Germline CDR1 is MNHEY and CDR2 is SMNVEV (reference sequence). This CDR3 has 14 residues. The CDR3, as DNA: TGTGCCAGCAGTTGGTCGGGACAGCACTACGAGCAGTACTTC. Amino acids: CASSWSGQHYEQYF.

Of note for this clone: At one end, the junction sequence differs from germline, possibly due to a read error. The sample contains more than one DNA sequence encoding this CDR3. The chain carries TRBV19 and TRBJ2-3; TRBD1 matches 8 bases. The CDR3 has 17 amino acids. Germline CDR1 reads LNHDA; CDR2 reads SQIVND (reference sequence). CDR3: CASSIGTGTHSTDTQYF. DNA of the CDR3: TGCGCCAGTAGTATCGGGACAGGAACCCATAGCACAGATACGCAGTATTTT.

The chain uses TRBV30 and TRBJ2-7; perhaps D is TRBD1 or TRBD2 (5 bases each). Trimming stripped 0 bases from V and 2 bases from J, with 11 bases between. The germline V gene has CDR1 GTSNPN and CDR2 SVGIG (reference sequence). The CDR3 length is 14 residues. The DNA for the CDR3 is TGTGCCTGGAGTGTGGGGCCGGGGCCCTACGAGCAGTACTTC. Its translation is CAWSVGPGPYEQYF. Supplemented by reference TRBV30 and TRBJ2-7, the full variable domain reads SQTIHQWPATLVQPVGSPLSLECTVEGTSNPNLYWYRQAAGRGLQLLFYSVGIGQISSEVPQNLSASRPQDRQFILSSKKLLLSDSGFYLCAWSVGPGPYEQYFGPGTRLTVT.

This clone showed up just once. The chain combines TRBV30 with TRBJ2-7; 8 nucleotides align to TRBD1. This CDR3 comprises 14 residues. Germline CDR1 and CDR2: GTSNPN and SVGIG (reference sequence). With V trimmed by 3 bases and J by 2 bases, 6 bases remained unmatched. CDR3 bases: TGTGCCTGGAGCCCGGGACAGGCACCCTACGAGCAGTACTTC. This gives the protein CAWSPGQAPYEQYF.

The chain recombines TRBV10-3 with TRBJ2-1; 10 nucleotides agree with TRBD2. V was clipped by 8 bases and J by 8 bases; unmatched bases: 6. This CDR3 has 13 amino acids. In germline, CDR1 is ENHRY, CDR2 SYGVKD. CDR3 loop: CAIGLAGEYEQFF. The CDR3 DNA reads TGTGCCATCGGTCTAGCGGGAGAATATGAGCAGTTCTTC.

The DNA of the CDR3 is TGTGCCAGCAGTTACGAAGGGGGAGCAACTAATGAAAAACTGTTTTTT. Its translation is CASSYEGGATNEKLFF. The J gene is TRBJ1-4, the V gene TRBV6-5; D may be TRBD1 (6 bases). Germline CDR1 reads MNHEY; CDR2 reads SVGAGI. This CDR3 comprises 16 residues. V lost 2 bases and J 0 bases, leaving 10 bases between the germline ends.

The chain couples TRBV19 to TRBJ1-4; D gene unclear. CDR1 is LNHDA and CDR2 is SQIVND in the germline V gene (reference sequence). V lost 7 bases and J lost 8, with 23 bases in between. CDR3 length: 16 amino acids. The CDR3 loop is CASTDGVGSSGEKLFF. The CDR3 DNA reads as TGTGCCAGTACCGATGGTGTGGGGTCCTCGGGGGAAAAACTGTTTTTT.

This chain connects TRBV6-5 to TRBJ2-7; D might be TRBD2 (6 bases). The CDR3 covers 14 residues. Trimming took off 7 bases at V and 5 bases at J, with 18 bases between the two ends. CDR1 is MNHEY, CDR2 SVGAGI, per germline. CDR3 in DNA: TGTGCCAGCACCGCGACTAGAGCTCCTCACGAGCAGTACTTC. This sequence encodes CASTATRAPHEQYF.

The chain is built from TRBV5-1 and TRBJ2-2; 7 positions match TRBD1. Germline V gives CDR1 SGHRS, CDR2 YFSETQ. The V and J ends lost 0 bases and 7 bases, in that order; junction bases with no gene match: 6. This CDR3 contains 15 residues. The CDR3: CASSLGQGNYGELFF. The DNA of the CDR3 is TGCGCCAGCAGCTTGGGACAGGGTAATTACGGGGAGCTGTTTTTT.

This clone appeared a few times. The CDR3 region has the DNA TGTGCCAGTAGTTGGGGACAGGTCGGCACTGAAGCTTTCTTT. This sequence encodes CASSWGQVGTEAFF. The rearrangement uses TRBV19 and TRBJ1-1; TRBD1 aligns across 8 bases. This CDR3 has 14 amino acids. Germline CDR1 is LNHDA and CDR2 is SQIVND (reference sequence). The V and J ends lost 5 bases and 4 bases, in that order; junction bases with no gene match: 6. Full variable domain (outside the CDR3, taken from reference TRBV19 and TRBJ1-1): DGGITQSPKYLFRKEGQNVTLSCEQNLNHDAMYWYRQDPGQGLRLIYYSQIVNDFQKGDIAEGYSVSREKKESFPLTVTSAQKNPTAFYLCASSWGQVGTEAFFGQGTRLTVV.

The rearrangement links TRBV13 to TRBJ1-2, with D perhaps matching TRBD1 (6 bases). Between the trimmed V and J ends, which lost 2 bases and 2 bases, there was a span of 15 bases. CDR3 length: 16 residues. The V gene's germline CDR1 is PRHDT and CDR2 FYEKMQ (reference sequence). The CDR3 region is CASSLRLSGANYGYTF. Written as DNA, the CDR3 is TGTGCCAGCAGCTTACGCTTGTCAGGGGCGAACTATGGCTACACCTTC.

The genes are TRBV19 and TRBJ1-2, with no clear D. This CDR3 is built from 13 residues. Germline V gives CDR1 LNHDA, CDR2 SQIVND (reference sequence). V gave up 7 bases and J gave up 3 bases, with 12 bases separating them. In DNA form, the CDR3 reads TGTGCCAGTAATCAGGATCGGGACTATGGCTACACCTTC. Amino acids: CASNQDRDYGYTF.

The V gene is TRBV5-6, the J gene TRBJ1-1, with D hard to call. The CDR3 has 14 residues. V gave up 0 bases and J gave up 3 bases, with 9 bases separating them. Germline loops: CDR1 SGHDT, CDR2 YYEEEE. DNA for the CDR3: TGTGCCAGCAGCTTGGAGGACGGGGACACTGAAGCTTTCTTT. Encoded protein: CASSLEDGDTEAFF.

This clone was seen a single time. At the DNA level, this CDR3 is encoded by other sequences in the same sample as well. The chain has TRBV18 and TRBJ2-5; weak D call: TRBD1 (6 bases). CDR1 and CDR2 (germline): KGHSH, LQKENI. Trimming cost V 3 bases and J 3 bases, with 8 bases left between them. This CDR3 has 13 amino acids. The CDR3 DNA is TGTGCCAGCTCACCTCCAGGGGAAGAGACCCAGTACTTC. Its translation is CASSPPGEETQYF. Drawing the rest from reference TRBV18 and TRBJ2-5, the complete variable domain is NAGVMQNPRHLVRRRGQEARLRCSPMKGHSHVYWYRQLPEEGLKFMVYLQKENIIDESGMPKERFSAEFPKEGPSILRIQQVVRGDSAAYFCASSPPGEETQYFGPGTRLLVL.

The V and J genes are TRBV6-5 and TRBJ2-5, with D maybe TRBD1 (5 bases). The CDR3 covers 13 residues. V lost 5 bases and J 2 bases, leaving 9 bases between the germline ends. In germline, CDR1 is MNHEY, CDR2 SVGAGI. Here the CDR3 reads CASSLGHQETQYF. Written as DNA, the CDR3 is TGTGCCAGCAGTCTGGGGCATCAAGAGACCCAGTACTTC.

The J gene is TRBJ2-2, the V gene TRBV6-5, with 7 positions matching TRBD2. Germline CDR1 reads MNHEY; CDR2 reads SVGAGI. With 4 bases clipped from V and 6 bases from J, the junction kept 8 bases outside the gene matches. This CDR3 has 15 amino acids. CDR3 nucleotides: TGTGCCAGCAGTTCTGAACTAGCGAGGGCCGGGGAGCTGTTTTTT. The encoded protein is CASSSELARAGELFF.

The chain employs TRBV30 and TRBJ1-5; D is perhaps TRBD1 (6 bases). The germline V gene encodes CDR1 GTSNPN and CDR2 SVGIG (reference sequence). The CDR3 covers 13 residues. V lost 2 bases and J 5 bases, leaving 10 bases between the germline ends. DNA for the CDR3: TGTGCCTGGAGTACGGGGGGCCATCAGCCCCAGCATTTT. Encoded protein: CAWSTGGHQPQHF.

The rearrangement uses TRBV18 and TRBJ2-1; D is possibly TRBD1 (6 bases). The length of the CDR3 is 15 residues. Germline CDR1 is KGHSH and CDR2 is LQKENI. Trimming removed 0 bases at V and 2 bases at J, with 8 bases between. CDR3 nucleotide sequence: TGTGCCAGCTCACCACCTCAGGGGACCTACAATGAGCAGTTCTTC. Translated, it gives CASSPPQGTYNEQFF. Supplemented by reference TRBV18 and TRBJ2-1, the full variable domain reads NAGVMQNPRHLVRRRGQEARLRCSPMKGHSHVYWYRQLPEEGLKFMVYLQKENIIDESGMPKERFSAEFPKEGPSILRIQQVVRGDSAAYFCASSPPQGTYNEQFFGPGTRLTVL.

The chain has TRBV6-5 and TRBJ2-3; D not certain. The CDR3 has 14 residues. Trimming took off 11 bases at V and 2 bases at J, with 17 bases between the two ends. The germline gives CDR1 MNHEY, CDR2 SVGAGI. This CDR3 reads CAAREDGDTDTQYF. The CDR3 DNA is TGTGCCGCCCGAGAGGACGGAGACACAGATACGCAGTATTTT.

The chain employs TRBV4-2 and TRBJ2-5; 7 nucleotides align to TRBD2. V shed 4 bases and J 2 bases; nucleotides not matched to a gene: 10. The CDR3 totals 16 residues. Germline V gene data show CDR1 as LGHNA and CDR2 as YNFKEQ. The CDR3 sequence: CASSPLTSSTQETQYF. The CDR3 nucleotides are TGTGCCAGCAGCCCCTTGACTAGCTCGACTCAAGAGACCCAGTACTTC.

This clone was counted once. The rearrangement joins TRBV2 to TRBJ2-7; no clear D gene. Trimming stripped 7 bases from V and 3 bases from J, with 16 bases between. The CDR3 length is 14 residues. The germline V gene has CDR1 SNHLY and CDR2 FYNNEI. The CDR3: CASNSGPAFYEQYF. The DNA of the CDR3 is TGTGCCAGCAATTCAGGACCTGCCTTCTACGAGCAGTACTTC.